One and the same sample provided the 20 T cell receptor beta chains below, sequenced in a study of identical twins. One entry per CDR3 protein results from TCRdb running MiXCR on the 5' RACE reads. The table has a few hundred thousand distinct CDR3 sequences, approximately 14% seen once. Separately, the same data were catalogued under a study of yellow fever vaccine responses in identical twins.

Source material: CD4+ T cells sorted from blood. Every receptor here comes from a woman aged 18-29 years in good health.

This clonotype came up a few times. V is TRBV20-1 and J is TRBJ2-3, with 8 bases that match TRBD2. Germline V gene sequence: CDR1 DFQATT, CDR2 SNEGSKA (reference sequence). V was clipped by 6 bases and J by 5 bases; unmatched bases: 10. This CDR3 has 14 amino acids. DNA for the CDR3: TGCAGTGCAATAAGCGGGAGCCTCAGAGATACGCAGTATTTT. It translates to CSAISGSLRDTQYF.

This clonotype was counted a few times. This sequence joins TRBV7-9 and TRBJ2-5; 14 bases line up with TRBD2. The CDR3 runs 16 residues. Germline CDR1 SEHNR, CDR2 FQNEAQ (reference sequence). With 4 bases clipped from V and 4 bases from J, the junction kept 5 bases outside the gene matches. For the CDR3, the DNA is TGTGCCAGCAGCTCCAGGGGACTAGCGGGAGCAGAGACCCAGTACTTC. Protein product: CASSSRGLAGAETQYF.

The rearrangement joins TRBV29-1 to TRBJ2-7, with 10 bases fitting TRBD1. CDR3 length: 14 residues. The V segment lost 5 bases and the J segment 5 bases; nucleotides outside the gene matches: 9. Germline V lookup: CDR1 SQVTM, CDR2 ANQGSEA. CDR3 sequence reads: CSVRRGTGVHEQYF. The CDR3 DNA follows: TGCAGCGTTCGTCGGGGGACAGGGGTCCACGAGCAGTACTTC.

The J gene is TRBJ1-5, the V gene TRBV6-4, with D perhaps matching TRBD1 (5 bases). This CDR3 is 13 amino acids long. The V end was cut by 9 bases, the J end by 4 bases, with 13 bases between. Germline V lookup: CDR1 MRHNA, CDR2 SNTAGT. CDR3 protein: CARVTWGNQPQHF. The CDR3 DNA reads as TGTGCCAGGGTAACCTGGGGGAATCAGCCCCAGCATTTT.

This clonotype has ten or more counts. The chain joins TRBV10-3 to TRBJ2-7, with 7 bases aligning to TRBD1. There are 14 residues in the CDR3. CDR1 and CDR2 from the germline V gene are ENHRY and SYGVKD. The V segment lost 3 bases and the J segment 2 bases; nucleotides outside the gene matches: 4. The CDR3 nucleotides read TGTGCCATCAGTGACCAGGGACAGACCTACGAGCAGTACTTC. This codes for CAISDQGQTYEQYF.

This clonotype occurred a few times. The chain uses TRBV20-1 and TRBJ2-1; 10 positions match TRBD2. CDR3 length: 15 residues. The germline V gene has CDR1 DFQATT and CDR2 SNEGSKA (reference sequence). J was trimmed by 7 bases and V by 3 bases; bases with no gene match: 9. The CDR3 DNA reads TGCAGTGCTAGCCCGGGGGCTAGCGGGAGAAATGAGCAGTTCTTC. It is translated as CSASPGASGRNEQFF.

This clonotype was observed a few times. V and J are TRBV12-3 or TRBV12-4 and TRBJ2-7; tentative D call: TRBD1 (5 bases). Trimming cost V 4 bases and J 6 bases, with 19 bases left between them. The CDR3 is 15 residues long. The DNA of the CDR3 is TGTGCCAGCAGTTCGCGGACGGATACTGGGGCCGAGCAGTACTTC. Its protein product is CASSSRTDTGAEQYF.

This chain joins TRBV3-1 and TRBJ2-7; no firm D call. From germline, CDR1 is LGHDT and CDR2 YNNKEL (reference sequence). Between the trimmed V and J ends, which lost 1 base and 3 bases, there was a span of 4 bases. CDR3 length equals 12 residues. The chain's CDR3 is CASSQVFYEQYF. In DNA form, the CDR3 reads TGTGCCAGCAGCCAAGTTTTCTACGAGCAGTACTTC.

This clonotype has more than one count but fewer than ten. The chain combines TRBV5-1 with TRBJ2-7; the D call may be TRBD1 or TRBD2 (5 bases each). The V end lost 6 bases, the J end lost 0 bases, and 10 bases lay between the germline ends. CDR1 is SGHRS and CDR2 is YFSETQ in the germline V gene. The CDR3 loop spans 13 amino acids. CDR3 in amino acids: CASNVGTSYEQYF. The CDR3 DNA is TGCGCCAGCAACGTCGGGACCTCCTACGAGCAGTACTTC.

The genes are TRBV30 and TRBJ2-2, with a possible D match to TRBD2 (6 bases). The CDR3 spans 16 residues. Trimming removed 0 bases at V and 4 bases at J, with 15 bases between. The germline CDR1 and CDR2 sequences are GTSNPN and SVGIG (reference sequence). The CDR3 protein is CAWSVLGGMSTGELFF. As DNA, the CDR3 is TGTGCCTGGAGTGTACTTGGCGGGATGAGCACCGGGGAGCTGTTTTTT.

The CDR3 spells CASSSSRPQFF. The CDR3 bases are TGTGCCAGCAGCTCGTCCCGTCCCCAGTTCTTC. This rearrangement joins TRBV7-2 to TRBJ2-1; D uncertain. V was clipped by 4 bases and J by 13 bases, with 11 bases between them. The germline V gene encodes CDR1 SGHTA and CDR2 FQGNSA. The CDR3 is 11 residues long.

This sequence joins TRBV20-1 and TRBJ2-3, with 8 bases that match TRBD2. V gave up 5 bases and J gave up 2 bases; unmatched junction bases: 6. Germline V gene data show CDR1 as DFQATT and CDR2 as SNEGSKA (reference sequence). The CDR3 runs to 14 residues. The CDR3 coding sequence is TGCAGTGCTCTGACTAGCGCGGCCACAGATACGCAGTATTTT. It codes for CSALTSAATDTQYF.

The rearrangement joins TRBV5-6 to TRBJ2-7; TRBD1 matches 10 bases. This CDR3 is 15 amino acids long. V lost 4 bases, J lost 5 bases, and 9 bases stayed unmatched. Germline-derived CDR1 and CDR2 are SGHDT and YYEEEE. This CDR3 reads CASSEWDRGWNEQYF. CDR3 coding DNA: TGTGCCAGCAGCGAGTGGGACAGGGGCTGGAACGAGCAGTACTTC.

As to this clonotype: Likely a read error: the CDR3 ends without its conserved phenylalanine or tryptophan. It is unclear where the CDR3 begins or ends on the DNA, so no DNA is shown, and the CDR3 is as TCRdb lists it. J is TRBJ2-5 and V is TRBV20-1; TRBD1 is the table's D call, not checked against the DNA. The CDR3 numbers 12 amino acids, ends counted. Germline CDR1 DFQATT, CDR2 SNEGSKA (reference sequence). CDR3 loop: CSARGGMREFPL.

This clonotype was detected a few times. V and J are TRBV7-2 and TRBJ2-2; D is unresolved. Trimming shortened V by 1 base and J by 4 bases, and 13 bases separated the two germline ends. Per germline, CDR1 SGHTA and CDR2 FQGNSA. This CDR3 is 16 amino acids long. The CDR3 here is CASSLDSRSSTGELFF. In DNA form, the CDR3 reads TGTGCCAGCAGCTTAGATTCGAGGTCCAGCACCGGGGAGCTGTTTTTT.

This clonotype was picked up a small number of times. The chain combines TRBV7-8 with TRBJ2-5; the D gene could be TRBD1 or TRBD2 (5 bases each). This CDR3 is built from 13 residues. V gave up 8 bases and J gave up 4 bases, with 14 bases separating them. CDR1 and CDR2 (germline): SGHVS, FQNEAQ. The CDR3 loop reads CASCSGRVETQYF. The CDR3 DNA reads TGTGCCAGCTGTTCGGGGCGCGTAGAGACCCAGTACTTC.

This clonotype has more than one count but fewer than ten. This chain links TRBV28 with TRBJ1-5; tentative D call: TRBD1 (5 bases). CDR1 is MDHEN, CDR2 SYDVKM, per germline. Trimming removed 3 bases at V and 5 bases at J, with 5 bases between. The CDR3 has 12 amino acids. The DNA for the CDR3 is TGTGCCAGCAGTTTGACAGATCAGCCCCAGCATTTT. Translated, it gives CASSLTDQPQHF.

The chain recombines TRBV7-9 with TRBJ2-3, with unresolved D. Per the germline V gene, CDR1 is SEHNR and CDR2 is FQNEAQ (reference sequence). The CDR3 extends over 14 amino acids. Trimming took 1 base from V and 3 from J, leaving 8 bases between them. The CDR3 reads CASSLGSVTDTQYF. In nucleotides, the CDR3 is TGTGCCAGCAGCTTAGGATCCGTGACAGATACGCAGTATTTT.

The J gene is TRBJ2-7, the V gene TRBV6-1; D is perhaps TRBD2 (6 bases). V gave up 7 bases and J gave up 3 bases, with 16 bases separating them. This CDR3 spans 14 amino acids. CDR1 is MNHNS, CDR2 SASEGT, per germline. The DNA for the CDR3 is TGTGCCAGCACCCCCGTGACTAGAAGCTACGAGCAGTACTTC. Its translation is CASTPVTRSYEQYF.

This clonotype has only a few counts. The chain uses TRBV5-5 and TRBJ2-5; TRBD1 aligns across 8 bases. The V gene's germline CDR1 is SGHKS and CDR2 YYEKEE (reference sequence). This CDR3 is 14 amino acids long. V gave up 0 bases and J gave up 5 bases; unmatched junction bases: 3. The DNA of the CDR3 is TGTGCCAGCAGCTTGGCCTGGACAGGGGAGACCCAGTACTTC. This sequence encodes CASSLAWTGETQYF.